The clone carrying this TCR beta chain showed up just a few times. Its antigen is unidentified. A multiplex PCR was run with 60 Vbeta primers and 13 Jbeta primers. Libraries were prepared by immunoSEQ multiplex PCR; TCRdb keeps only in-frame clonotypes and omits some of them. This sample has some 140,000 clones, with 80% found just once. The data were taken from a study of cytomegalovirus exposure and HLA in healthy donors. The study, taken as a whole, reports: Within an earlier analysis, most TCR beta V segments proved productive either about 87% or about 30% of the time. A later analysis showed HLA-associated TCR beta chains outstripping equally common others in clonal expansion. Trimming of TCR beta V- and J-genes showed a link, identified in a later analysis, to a missense DCLRE1C variant. Cytomegalovirus status was reportedly diagnosed by the classifier with high specificity and sensitivity.

CDR1 MNHNS and CDR2 SASEGT come from the germline V gene. Trimming pared 6 bases from V and 9 bases from J, leaving 20 bases between. The CDR3 covers 15 residues. This TCR was sampled from a woman aged 40 to 50 in good health and CMV-seropositive. This chain links TRBV6-1 with TRBJ1-4; possible D gene TRBD1, 5 bases. The sample consisted of PBMCs. The CDR3 nucleotides read TGTGCCAGCAGATCAAGCTGGGGCGCGGAGCAAAAACTGTTTTTT. Encoded protein: CASRSSWGAEQKLFF.